This entry concerns a single T cell receptor (beta chain). Produced via immunoSEQ multiplex PCR; TCRdb's table is partial and in-frame only. Of about 98,000 clones listed, approximately 93% are singletons. CDR3 length equals 16 residues. V gave up 7 bases and J gave up 7 bases; unmatched junction bases: 11. Germline CDR1 is SGHTA and CDR2 is FQGTGA. The sample belongs to a study of OX40 agonist ivuxolimab in advanced cancers. The wider study: Allowance was made for prior anti-PD-1, anti-PD-L1 or anti-CTLA-4 therapy, and 40% had some.

On cycle 4 day 1 and cycle 7 day 1, as well as at baseline, blood was sampled. This receptor was obtained from an adult with an advanced solid tumor such as melanoma, head and neck, liver or kidney cancer. The input for sequencing was CD4+ or CD8+ T cells sorted from blood, taken in a trial of the OX40 agonist ivuxolimab. V gene TRBV7-3 combines with J gene TRBJ2-1; 12 positions match TRBD2. CDR3 nucleotide sequence: TGTGCCAGCACCCCTAGCGGGAGGGGGATTATGAATGAGCAGTTCTTC. Translating gives CASTPSGRGIMNEQFF.